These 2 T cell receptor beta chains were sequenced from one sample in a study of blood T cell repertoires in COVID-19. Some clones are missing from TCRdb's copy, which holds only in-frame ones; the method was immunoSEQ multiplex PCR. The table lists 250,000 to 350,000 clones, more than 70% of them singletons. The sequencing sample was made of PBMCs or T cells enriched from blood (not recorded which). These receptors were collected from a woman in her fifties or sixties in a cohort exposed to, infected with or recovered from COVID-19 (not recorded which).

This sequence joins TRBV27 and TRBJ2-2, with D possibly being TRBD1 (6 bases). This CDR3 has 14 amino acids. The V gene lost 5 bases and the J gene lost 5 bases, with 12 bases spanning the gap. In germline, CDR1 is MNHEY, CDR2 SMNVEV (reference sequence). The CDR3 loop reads CASSRSRGTGELFF. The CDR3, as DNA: TGTGCCAGCAGTCGATCGAGGGGGACCGGGGAGCTGTTTTTT.

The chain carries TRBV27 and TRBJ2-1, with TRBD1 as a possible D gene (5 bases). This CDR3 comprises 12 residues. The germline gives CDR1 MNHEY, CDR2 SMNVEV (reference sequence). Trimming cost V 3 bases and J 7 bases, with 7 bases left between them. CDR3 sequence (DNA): TGTGCCAGCAGTTTCCAGGGAAATGAGCAGTTCTTC. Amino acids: CASSFQGNEQFF.